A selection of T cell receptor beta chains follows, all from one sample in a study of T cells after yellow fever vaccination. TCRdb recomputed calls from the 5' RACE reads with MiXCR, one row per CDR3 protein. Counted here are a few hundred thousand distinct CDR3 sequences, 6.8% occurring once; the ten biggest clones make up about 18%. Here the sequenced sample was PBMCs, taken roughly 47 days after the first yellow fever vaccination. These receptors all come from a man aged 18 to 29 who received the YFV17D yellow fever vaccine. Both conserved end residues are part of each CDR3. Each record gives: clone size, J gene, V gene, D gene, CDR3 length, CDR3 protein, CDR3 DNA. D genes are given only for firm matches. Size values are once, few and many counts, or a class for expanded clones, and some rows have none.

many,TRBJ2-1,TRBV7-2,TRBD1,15,CASSLVYRGVDEQFF,TGTGCCAGCAGCTTAGTATACAGGGGGGTGGATGAGCAGTTCTTC
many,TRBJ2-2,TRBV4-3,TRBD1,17,CASSQDGRQGVDGELFF,TGCGCCAGCAGCCAAGATGGGAGACAGGGGGTTGACGGGGAGCTGTTTTTT
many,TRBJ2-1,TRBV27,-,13,CASSSTYLDEQFF,TGTGCCAGCAGTTCGACGTACCTCGATGAGCAGTTCTTC
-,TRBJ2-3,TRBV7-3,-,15,CASSLIGFMLDTQYF,TGTGCCAGCAGCTTAATTGGGTTTATGCTAGATACGCAGTATTTT
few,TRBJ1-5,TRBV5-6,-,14,CASSIRDRGQPQHF,TGTGCCAGCAGCATCCGGGACCGGGGACAGCCCCAGCATTTT
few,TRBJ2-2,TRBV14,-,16,CASSQGAAGDTGELFF,TGTGCCAGCAGCCAGGGGGCAGCCGGGGACACCGGGGAGCTGTTTTTT
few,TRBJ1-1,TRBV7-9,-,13,CASSLTQNTEAFF,TGTGCCAGCAGCTTAACGCAGAACACTGAAGCTTTCTTT
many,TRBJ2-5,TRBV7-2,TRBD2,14,CASSLAGVKETQYF,TGTGCCAGCAGCCTAGCGGGAGTAAAAGAGACCCAGTACTTC
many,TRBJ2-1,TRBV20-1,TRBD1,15,CSARGGQGSYNEQFF,TGCAGTGCTAGGGGGGGACAGGGGTCCTACAATGAGCAGTTCTTC
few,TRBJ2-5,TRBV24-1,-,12,CATSGLSETQYF,TGTGCCACCAGTGGCCTGTCGGAGACCCAGTACTTC
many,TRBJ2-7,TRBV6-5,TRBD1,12,CASTGQDYEQYF,TGTGCCAGCACGGGACAGGACTACGAGCAGTACTTC
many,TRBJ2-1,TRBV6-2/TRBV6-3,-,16,CASSYGGATDYNEQFF,TGTGCCAGCAGTTATGGGGGGGCTACAGATTACAATGAGCAGTTCTTC
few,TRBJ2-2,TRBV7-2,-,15,CASSPSAGNTGELFF,TGTGCCAGCAGCCCCTCGGCAGGGAATACCGGGGAGCTGTTTTTT
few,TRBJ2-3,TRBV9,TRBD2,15,CASSAIGLAGDTQYF,TGTGCCAGCAGCGCAATCGGACTAGCGGGGGATACGCAGTATTTT
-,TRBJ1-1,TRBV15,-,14,CATSDPGRYTEAFF,TGTGCCACCAGCGACCCGGGACGGTACACTGAAGCTTTCTTT
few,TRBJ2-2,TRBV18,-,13,CASSPGSSGELFF,TGTGCCAGCTCACCAGGATCGTCCGGGGAGCTGTTTTTT
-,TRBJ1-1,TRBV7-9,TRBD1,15,CASSPTTGSDTEAFF,TGTGCCAGCAGCCCTACGACAGGGTCGGACACTGAAGCTTTCTTT
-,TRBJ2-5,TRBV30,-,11,CAWAIQETQYF,TGTGCCTGGGCGATCCAAGAGACCCAGTACTTC
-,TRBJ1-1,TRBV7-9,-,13,CASSLAAAGEAFF,TGTGCCAGCAGCTTAGCCGCGGCAGGGGAAGCTTTCTTT
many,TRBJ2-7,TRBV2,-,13,CASSGGGPYEQYF,TGTGCCAGCAGTGGGGGGGGCCCCTACGAGCAGTACTTC
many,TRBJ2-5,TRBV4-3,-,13,CASSQDRAETQYF,TGCGCCAGCAGCCAAGATAGGGCGGAGACCCAGTACTTC
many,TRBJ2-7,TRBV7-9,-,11,CASSLNYEQYF,TGTGCCAGCAGCCTAAACTACGAGCAGTACTTC
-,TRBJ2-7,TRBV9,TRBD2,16,CASSEPRTGGSYEQYF,TGTGCCAGCAGCGAGCCTCGGACGGGGGGGTCCTACGAGCAGTACTTC
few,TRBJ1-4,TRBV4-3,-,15,CASSQVDEPNEKLFF,TGCGCCAGCAGCCAAGTGGATGAGCCTAATGAAAAACTGTTTTTT
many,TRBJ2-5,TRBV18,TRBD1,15,CASSPRTGKGETQYF,TGTGCCAGCTCACCAAGGACAGGGAAAGGAGAGACCCAGTACTTC
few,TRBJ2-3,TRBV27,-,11,CASSRGPAKYF,TGTGCCAGCTCCCGTGGGCCCGCCAAGTATTTT
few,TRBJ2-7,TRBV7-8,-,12,CASSFGSWEQYF,TGTGCCAGCAGCTTTGGCTCCTGGGAGCAGTACTTC
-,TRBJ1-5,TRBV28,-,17,CASSLYPGQYSNQPQHF,TGTGCCAGCAGTTTATATCCAGGCCAATATAGCAATCAGCCCCAGCATTTT
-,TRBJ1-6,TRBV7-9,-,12,CASSPGDQARHF,TGTGCCAGCAGCCCAGGGGACCAAGCCCGCCACTTT
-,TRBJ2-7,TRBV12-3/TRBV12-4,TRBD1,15,CASSPGQGISYEQYF,TGTGCCAGCAGCCCGGGACAGGGGATCTCCTACGAGCAGTACTTC
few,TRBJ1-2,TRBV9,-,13,CASSGTGLHGYTF,TGTGCCAGCAGCGGAACAGGGCTACATGGCTACACCTTC
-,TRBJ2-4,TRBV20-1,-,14,CSARGSARGNIQYF,TGCAGTGCTAGAGGCTCGGCGCGGGGAAACATTCAGTACTTC
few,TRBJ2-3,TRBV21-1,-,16,CASSNKAGGLTDTQYF,TGTGCCAGCAGCAACAAAGCGGGGGGACTCACAGATACGCAGTATTTT
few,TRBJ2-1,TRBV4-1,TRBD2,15,CASRAGTSGFGEQFF,TGCGCCAGCAGAGCCGGGACTAGCGGGTTTGGTGAGCAGTTCTTC
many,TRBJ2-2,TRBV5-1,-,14,CASSLVSNTGELFF,TGCGCCAGCAGCTTGGTTTCCAACACCGGGGAGCTGTTTTTT
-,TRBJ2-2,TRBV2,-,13,CATGETATGELFF,TGTGCCACAGGGGAGACCGCCACCGGGGAGCTGTTTTTT
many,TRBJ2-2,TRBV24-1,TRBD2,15,CATRDGGANTGELFF,TGTGCCACCAGAGACGGGGGGGCGAACACCGGGGAGCTGTTTTTT
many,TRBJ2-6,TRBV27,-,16,CASSLSLSSGANVLTF,TGTGCCAGCAGTTTATCGCTGTCCTCTGGGGCCAACGTCCTGACTTTC
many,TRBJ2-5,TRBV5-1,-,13,CASSLGVFETQYF,TGCGCCAGCAGCTTGGGGGTGTTCGAGACCCAGTACTTC
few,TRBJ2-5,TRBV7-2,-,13,CASSRRVQETQYF,TGTGCCAGCAGCAGAAGGGTCCAAGAGACCCAGTACTTC
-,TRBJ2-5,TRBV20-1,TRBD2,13,CSAREWGGETQYF,TGCAGTGCTAGAGAGTGGGGGGGAGAGACCCAGTACTTC
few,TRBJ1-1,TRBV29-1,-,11,CSVAENTEAFF,TGCAGCGTTGCAGAGAACACTGAAGCTTTCTTT
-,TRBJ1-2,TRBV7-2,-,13,CASSLEGGRGYTF,TGTGCCAGCAGCTTAGAGGGGGGCCGAGGCTACACCTTC
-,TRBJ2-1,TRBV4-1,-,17,CASSQGPTRSSYNEQFF,TGCGCCAGCAGCCAAGGACCGACACGGAGCTCCTACAATGAGCAGTTCTTC
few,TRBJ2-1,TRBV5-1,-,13,CASSLEGGGEQFF,TGCGCCAGCAGCTTGGAGGGGGGAGGTGAGCAGTTCTTC
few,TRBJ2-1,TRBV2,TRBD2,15,CASRPQTSGGARQFF,TGTGCCAGCAGACCACAGACTAGCGGGGGGGCCAGGCAGTTCTTC
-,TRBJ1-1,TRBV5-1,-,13,CASNTGPNTEAFF,TGCGCCAGCAACACAGGGCCGAACACTGAAGCTTTCTTT
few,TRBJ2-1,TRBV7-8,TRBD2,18,CASSREWPATSRNNEQFF,TGTGCCAGCAGCCGAGAGTGGCCCGCGACTAGCCGAAACAATGAGCAGTTCTTC
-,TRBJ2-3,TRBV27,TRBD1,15,CASSWGSTGEDTQYF,TGTGCCAGCAGTTGGGGCTCAACAGGGGAGGATACGCAGTATTTT